The 15 T cell receptor beta chains listed next were all sequenced from one sample in a study of blood T cells in healthy people across ages. Using a J-beta primer mix together with a sample-barcoded 5' primer, a second PCR was run for roughly 6 to 11 cycles. MiXCR was run by TCRdb on the 5' RACE reads, yielding one entry per CDR3 protein. There are approximately 800,000 distinct CDR3 sequences in the sample; 40% to 65% occur only once, and under 50% lies in the top ten. The source material was blood. The receptors come from an older man in good health.

The rearrangement joins TRBV3-1 to TRBJ1-2; 9 bases match TRBD1. The CDR3 runs 15 residues. V gave up 1 base and J gave up 5 bases; unmatched junction bases: 5. Germline values: CDR1 LGHDT, CDR2 YNNKEL (reference sequence). The CDR3 DNA follows: TGTGCCAGCAGCCAAGCCCCCGGGACAGGGTATGGCTACACCTTC. The encoded protein is CASSQAPGTGYGYTF. Based on the CDR3 plus reference TRBV3-1 and TRBJ1-2, the full variable domain is DTAVSQTPKYLVTQMGNDKSIKCEQNLGHDTMYWYKQDSKKFLKIMFSYNNKELIINETVPNRFSPKSPDKAHLNLHINSLELGDSAVYFCASSQAPGTGYGYTFGSGTRLTVV.

The chain has TRBV9 and TRBJ2-7; a weak D match, TRBD2 (5 bases). Trimming pared 2 bases from V and 0 bases from J, leaving 12 bases between. The CDR3 has 15 amino acids. In germline, CDR1 is SGDLS, CDR2 YYNGEE. The CDR3 is CASSVDGLFSYEQYF. CDR3 bases: TGTGCCAGCAGCGTGGATGGACTTTTCTCCTACGAGCAGTACTTC.

As to this clonotype: At one boundary the junction diverges from the germline segment, which might be a read error. This rearrangement joins TRBV5-1 to TRBJ2-1; a weak D match, TRBD2 (6 bases). CDR3 length: 14 residues. The germline CDR1 and CDR2 sequences are SGHRS and YFSETQ. The CDR3 DNA follows: TGCGCCAGCATCGGGGGTGGAGGGCGCAATGAGCAGGTCTTC. Translated, it gives CASIGGGGRNEQVF.

Notes on this clonotype: A read error may account for a junction end that differs from germline. The CDR3 loop is CAGSLSPASYNEQFF. The CDR3 coding sequence is TGTGCCGGCAGCTTATCCCCCGCAAGCTACAATGAGCAGTTCTTC. V usage is TRBV7-3 and J usage is TRBJ2-1, with D unresolved. Germline CDR1 reads SGHTA; CDR2 reads FQGTGA. The CDR3 is made up of 15 amino acids. Supplemented by reference TRBV7-3 and TRBJ2-1, the full variable domain reads GAGVSQTPSNKVTEKGKYVELRCDPISGHTALYWYRQSLGQGPEFLIYFQGTGAADDSGLPNDRFFAVRPEGSVSTLKIQRTERGDSAVYLCAGSLSPASYNEQFFGPGTRLTVL.

This clonotype was found a few times. The genes are TRBV20-1 and TRBJ2-1, with 8 bases fitting TRBD2. The germline V gene has CDR1 DFQATT and CDR2 SNEGSKA (reference sequence). This CDR3 is 16 amino acids long. J gave up 2 bases and V 0 bases, and 6 bases lay outside the gene matches. The CDR3 DNA reads as TGCAGTGCTAGAGATCCCGCGGGGGGACCCTACAATGAGCAGTTCTTC. Encoded protein: CSARDPAGGPYNEQFF.

This chain connects TRBV4-1 to TRBJ2-6, with a possible D match to TRBD1 (6 bases). The V gene lost 0 bases and the J gene lost 1 base, with 13 bases spanning the gap. This CDR3 comprises 18 residues. CDR1 is MGHRA and CDR2 is YSYEKL in the germline V gene. Written as DNA, the CDR3 is TGCGCCAGCAGCCAAGATCAACCCGGACAGTCTGGGGCCAACGTCCTGACTTTC. Encoded protein: CASSQDQPGQSGANVLTF.

The rearrangement links TRBV20-1 to TRBJ1-4; TRBD1 aligns across 9 bases. The length of the CDR3 is 14 residues. CDR1 is DFQATT and CDR2 is SNEGSKA in the germline V gene (reference sequence). Trimming cost V 1 base and J 3 bases; bases outside gene matches: 0. The DNA of the CDR3 is TGCAGTGCTAGAGGGGACAGGGCTAATGAAAAACTGTTTTTT. Its translation: CSARGDRANEKLFF.

The V gene is TRBV27, the J gene TRBJ2-1, with 8 bases aligning to TRBD2. Germline V gene lookup returns CDR1 MNHEY and CDR2 SMNVEV (reference sequence). The CDR3 loop spans 16 amino acids. J lost 0 bases, V lost 1 base, and 2 bases had no gene match. The CDR3 region has the DNA TGTGCCAGCAGTTTATTCGGGAGGGCCTCCTACAATGAGCAGTTCTTC. Translating gives CASSLFGRASYNEQFF.

This clonotype was counted between two and nine times. The rearrangement links TRBV7-2 to TRBJ2-1; D is uncertain. Trimming took 4 bases from V and 6 from J, leaving 10 bases between them. Germline assignment: CDR1 SGHTA and CDR2 FQGNSA. The CDR3 consists of 13 residues. The CDR3 region is CASSSFYTNEQFF. DNA for the CDR3: TGTGCCAGCAGCTCCTTCTATACCAATGAGCAGTTCTTC.

This chain uses TRBV6-5 with TRBJ2-1, with 8 bases lining up with TRBD2. Looked up from germline, CDR1 is MNHEY and CDR2 is SVGAGI. The CDR3 is 14 residues long. Trimming at V came to 6 bases and at J to 3 bases, leaving 4 bases not matched to a gene. In DNA form, the CDR3 reads TGTGCCAGCAGCTTTAGCGGGGTCTACAATGAGCAGTTCTTC. Protein product: CASSFSGVYNEQFF.

The chain combines TRBV7-2 with TRBJ2-1, with 13 bases fitting TRBD2. The CDR3 has 17 residues. CDR1 and CDR2 (germline): SGHTA, FQGNSA. The V and J ends lost 5 bases and 6 bases, in that order; junction bases with no gene match: 10. CDR3 nucleotides: TGTGCCAGCAGCCGCAGGACTAGCGGGAGTATTGGCAATGAGCAGTTCTTC. Amino acid sequence: CASSRRTSGSIGNEQFF.

This clonotype has just one count. The V gene is TRBV14, the J gene TRBJ2-1; D is ambiguous. The CDR3 has 16 amino acids. V shed 3 bases and J shed 1 base, with 13 bases lying between them. Germline lookup yields CDR1 SGHDN and CDR2 FVKESK. The CDR3 DNA follows: TGTGCCAGCAGCCAGGGCCCCGTGAGGTCCTACAATGAGCAGTTCTTC. Its protein product is CASSQGPVRSYNEQFF.

The chain has TRBV20-1 and TRBJ2-7, with TRBD2 matching 7 bases. With V trimmed by 2 bases and J by 2 bases, 6 bases remained unmatched. Germline CDR1 reads DFQATT; CDR2 reads SNEGSKA (reference sequence). This CDR3 spans 14 amino acids. The CDR3 coding sequence is TGCAGTGCTAGAATTCCGGGAGGCCCCTACGAGCAGTACTTC. It specifies CSARIPGGPYEQYF.

The gene calls are TRBV28 and TRBJ1-2; D is unclear. This CDR3 has 15 residues. V lost 5 bases and J lost 4, with 17 bases in between. Germline V gene lookup returns CDR1 MDHEN and CDR2 SYDVKM. Here the CDR3 reads CASSQPQGRSYGYTF. In DNA, the CDR3 is TGTGCCAGCAGTCAGCCACAAGGGCGAAGCTATGGCTACACCTTC.

The rearrangement uses TRBV24-1 and TRBJ2-1, with 8 bases identical to TRBD2. CDR1 KGHDR and CDR2 SFDVKD come from the germline V gene. CDR3 size: 17 residues. V shed 4 bases, J shed 2 bases, and the junction held 9 bases outside the gene matches. CDR3 region: CATSDGISGTAYNEQFF. In nucleotides, the CDR3 is TGTGCCACCAGTGACGGGATTAGCGGGACTGCCTACAATGAGCAGTTCTTC.